The T cell receptor (beta chain) under discussion was sequenced for a study of human T cells and chemical hapten exposure. This clonotype was seen only a few times. Stated time point: healthy volunteer bleed at 6 weeks. The study extracted total RNA from unfractionated whole blood. TCRdb recomputed calls from the RACE reads with MiXCR, one row per CDR3 protein. This table holds some 77,000 distinct CDR3 sequences, about 8.6% found once. Trimming took 5 bases from V and 4 from J, leaving 11 bases between them. From germline, CDR1 is SGHVS and CDR2 FQNEAQ. There are 14 residues in the CDR3. Specimen: whole blood. The TCR comes from a female donor in good health. Some clones in this sample may be carry-over from other donors' samples. The rearrangement joins TRBV7-8 to TRBJ1-4; no clear D. In DNA form, the CDR3 reads TGTGCCAGCAGCCCCCCTACGGATAATGAAAAACTGTTTTTT. This translates into CASSPPTDNEKLFF.